This TCR beta chain stems from a study of beta chain features in type 1 diabetes. Whole-study results and caveats: People with Type 1 diabetes carried modestly yet significantly shorter TCRB CDR3s in all four CD4+ subsets. Over-representation of high TCR-expressing cells was a possible consequence of cDNA sequencing.

Every bit of the isolated RNA underwent reverse transcription, so sequencing read expressed TCRB transcripts. Only in-frame clones appear in the TCRdb table, and some are missing; sequencing was by immunoSEQ multiplex PCR. The sample carries 300,000 to 350,000 clones, about a tenth recorded once. Notes on this clone: The antigen remains undetermined.

Germline CDR1 reads SGHTA; CDR2 reads FQGNSA. Trimming pared 6 bases from V and 12 bases from J, leaving 20 bases between. There are 13 residues in the CDR3. The J gene is TRBJ1-2, the V gene TRBV7-2; the D gene is possibly TRBD1 (6 bases). The receptor comes from a young man with type 1 diabetes. The source material was central memory CD4+ T cells from blood. The CDR3 bases are TGTGCCAGCAGTCCGATAACAGGGTTTGGGAACACCTTC. Translated, it gives CASSPITGFGNTF. The variable domain in full, with the rest retrieved from reference TRBV7-2 and TRBJ1-2, is GAGVSQSPSNKVTEKGKDVELRCDPISGHTALYWYRQSLGQGLEFLIYFQGNSAPDKSGLPSDRFSAERTGGSVSTLTIQRTQQEDSAVYLCASSPITGFGNTFGSGTRLTVV.